This record looks at one T cell receptor beta chain sequence and its context. The target antigen is unknown. From germline, CDR1 is LGHNA and CDR2 YNFKEQ. Trimming stripped 1 base from V and 3 bases from J, with 11 bases between. This CDR3 is 15 amino acids long. The sample belongs to a study of response to subunit inactivated influenza vaccine. Study-wide points: Few new T cells, the authors suggested, are recruited by each seasonal influenza vaccination.

TCRdb recomputed calls from the RT-PCR reads with MiXCR, one row per CDR3 protein. There are 400,000 to 550,000 distinct CDR3 sequences in the sample; approximately 24% occur only once, and about 1.9% lies in the top ten. This clonotype was obtained from a man between 45 and 60 years old who received an inactivated influenza vaccine. The rearrangement joins TRBV4-2 to TRBJ2-3; D is tentatively TRBD1 or TRBD2 (5 bases each). Here the sequenced sample was CD4+ T cells sorted from PBMCs, taken 5 to 6 days after vaccination. CDR3 nucleotide sequence: TGTGCCAGCAGCCAAGCGAGTTGGGGGACAGATACGCAGTATTTT. It translates to CASSQASWGTDTQYF.